This T cell receptor (beta chain) emerged from a study of T-cell reconstitution after alpha-beta-depleted transplantation in children. This clonotype appeared many times. Germline-derived CDR1 and CDR2 are ENHRY and SYGVKD. This CDR3 is 16 amino acids long. Germline trimming cut 2 bases from V and 7 bases from J; bases unmatched to any gene: 9. Unique molecular identifiers were used to barcode this TCRbeta library. TCRdb fed the PCR reads into MiXCR, producing one record per CDR3 protein. The table has 230,000 or so distinct CDR3 sequences, 9.5% to 15% seen once; the top ten hold approximately 2.9%. The gene calls are TRBV10-3 and TRBJ2-2, with 8 bases aligning to TRBD2. The sequence came from a human donor who donated a stem cell graft to a child with acute lymphoblastic leukemia. The sample here was PBMCs from the stem cell graft donor, taken from the stem cell graft. Written as DNA, the CDR3 is TGTGCCATCAGTGAGCTCCCGGGGGGGCCCGACGGGGAGCTGTTTTTT. Translating gives CAISELPGGPDGELFF.